Below, one T cell receptor beta chain is given with its context. What it binds is unknown. This entry is derived from a study of identical twins. Overall study findings and caveats: Instead of following the same donors, the conclusions were based on cross-sectional statistical analysis. Zero-insertion analyses were open to partial confounding by invariant MAIT and iNKT cells. Excess twin sharing in beta out-of-frame sequences was weaker.

The CDR3 sequence is 14 residues long. The germline V gene has CDR1 LGHNA and CDR2 YNFKEQ. J was trimmed by 7 bases and V by 1 base; bases with no gene match: 7. Each cDNA held unique molecular identifiers, and template switching gave it a universal primer site. MiXCR, applied by TCRdb to the 5' RACE reads, yields one record per CDR3 protein. Among about 1.7 million distinct CDR3 sequences listed, around 33% were seen once. This clonotype originated in a newborn girl in good health. This chain joins TRBV4-2 and TRBJ2-7; 7 bases agree with TRBD2. Sequencing was carried out using cord blood. This chain's CDR3 is CASSQGIAGTEQYF. The CDR3 region has the DNA TGTGCCAGCAGCCAAGGTATAGCGGGTACTGAGCAGTACTTC.